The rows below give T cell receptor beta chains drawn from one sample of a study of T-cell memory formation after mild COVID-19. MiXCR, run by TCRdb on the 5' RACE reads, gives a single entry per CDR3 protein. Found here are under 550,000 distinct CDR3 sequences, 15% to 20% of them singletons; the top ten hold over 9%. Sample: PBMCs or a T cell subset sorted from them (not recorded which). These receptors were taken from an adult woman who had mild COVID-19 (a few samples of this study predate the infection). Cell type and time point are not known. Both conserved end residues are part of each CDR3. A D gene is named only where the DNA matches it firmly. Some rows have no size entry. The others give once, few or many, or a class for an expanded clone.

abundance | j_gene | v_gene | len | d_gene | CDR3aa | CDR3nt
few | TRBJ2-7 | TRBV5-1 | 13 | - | CASSLEADYEQYF | TGCGCCAGCAGCTTGGAAGCCGACTACGAGCAGTACTTC
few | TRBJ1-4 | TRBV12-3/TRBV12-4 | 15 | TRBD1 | CASSRRQGWEEKLFF | TGTGCCAGCAGTCGCCGACAGGGGTGGGAGGAAAAACTGTTTTTT
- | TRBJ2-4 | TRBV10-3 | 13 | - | CAISEALESIQYF | TGTGCCATCAGTGAGGCTTTGGAGAGCATTCAGTACTTC
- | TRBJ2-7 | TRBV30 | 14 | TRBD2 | CAWSMTSGSYEQYF | TGTGCCTGGAGTATGACTAGCGGGAGTTACGAGCAGTACTTC
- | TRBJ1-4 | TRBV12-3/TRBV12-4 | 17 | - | CASSLHFRGGANEKLFF | TGTGCCAGCAGTTTACATTTCCGGGGCGGGGCTAATGAAAAACTGTTTTTT
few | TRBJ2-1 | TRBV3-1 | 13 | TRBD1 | CASSRQGGGEQFF | TGTGCCAGCAGCCGACAGGGTGGGGGTGAGCAGTTCTTC
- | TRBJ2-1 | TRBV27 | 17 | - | CASSPRPPWDTYSAKFF | TGTGCCAGCAGTCCTCGCCCCCCCTGGGACACATACTCGGCGAAGTTCTTC
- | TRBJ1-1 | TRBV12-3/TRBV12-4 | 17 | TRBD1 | CASTYVVGGRGYTEAFF | TGTGCCAGCACCTACGTGGTGGGAGGCAGGGGGTACACTGAAGCTTTCTTT
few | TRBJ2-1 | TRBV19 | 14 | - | CASSSRDWGSEQFF | TGTGCCAGTAGTTCCCGGGACTGGGGTAGTGAGCAGTTCTTC
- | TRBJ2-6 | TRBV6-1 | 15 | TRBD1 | CASSEQGAGANVLTF | TGTGCCAGCAGTGAACAGGGGGCTGGGGCCAACGTCCTGACTTTC
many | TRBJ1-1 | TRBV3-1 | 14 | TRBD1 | CASRPGQLNTEAFF | TGTGCCAGCAGACCGGGACAGTTGAACACTGAAGCTTTCTTT
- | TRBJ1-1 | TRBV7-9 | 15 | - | CASSLRGRSGAEAFF | TGTGCCAGCAGCTTAAGGGGGAGGTCGGGAGCTGAAGCTTTCTTT
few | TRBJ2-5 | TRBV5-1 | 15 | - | CASSLVGPPLETQYF | TGCGCCAGCAGCTTGGTGGGACCCCCCCTGGAGACCCAGTACTTC
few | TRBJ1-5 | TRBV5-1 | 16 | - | CASSSGTGSGNQPQHF | TGCGCCAGCAGCTCGGGTACGGGTTCGGGCAATCAGCCCCAGCATTTT
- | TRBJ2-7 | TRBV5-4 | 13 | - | CASSLERGNEQYF | TGTGCCAGCAGCTTGGAACGCGGGAACGAGCAGTACTTC
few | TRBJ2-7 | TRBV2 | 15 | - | CASSEGGQLSYEQYF | TGTGCCAGCAGTGAGGGAGGACAGCTCTCCTACGAGCAGTACTTC
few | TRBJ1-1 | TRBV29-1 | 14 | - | CSVVGGTDGVKAFF | TGCAGCGTTGTGGGGGGAACGGATGGGGTAAAAGCTTTCTTT
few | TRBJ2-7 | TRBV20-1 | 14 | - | CSARRDGGRYEQYF | TGCAGTGCTAGGAGGGACGGAGGTCGCTACGAGCAGTACTTC
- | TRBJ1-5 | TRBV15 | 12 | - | CATSRDNSPQHF | TGTGCCACCAGCAGAGATAACTCTCCCCAGCATTTT
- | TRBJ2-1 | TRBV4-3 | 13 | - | CASSQDLKDEQFF | TGCGCCAGCAGCCAAGATCTCAAGGATGAGCAGTTCTTC
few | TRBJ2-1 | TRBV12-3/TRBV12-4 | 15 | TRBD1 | CASSRRTGGTGEQFF | TGTGCCAGCAGCCGCCGGACAGGGGGGACAGGGGAGCAGTTCTTC
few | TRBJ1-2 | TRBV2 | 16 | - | CASSERGVGTSYGYTF | TGTGCCAGCAGTGAGAGAGGAGTAGGAACTTCCTATGGCTACACCTTC
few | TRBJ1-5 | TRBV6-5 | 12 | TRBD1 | CASRSGQQPQHF | TGTGCCAGCAGATCGGGACAGCAGCCCCAGCATTTT
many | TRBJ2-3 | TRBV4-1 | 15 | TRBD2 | CASSHSTSGGPSQYF | TGCGCCAGCAGCCATTCGACTAGCGGGGGTCCTTCGCAGTATTTT
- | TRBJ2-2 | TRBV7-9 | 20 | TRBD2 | CASSLVSALLAGGDTGELFF | TGTGCCAGCAGCTTAGTATCCGCACTTCTAGCGGGAGGAGACACCGGGGAGCTGTTTTTT
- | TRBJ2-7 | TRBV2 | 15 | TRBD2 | CASGNAGGSSYEQYF | TGTGCCAGCGGGAATGCGGGAGGTAGCTCCTACGAGCAGTACTTC
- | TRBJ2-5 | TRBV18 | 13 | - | CASSPRQQETQYF | TGTGCCAGCTCACCACGACAGCAAGAGACCCAGTACTTC
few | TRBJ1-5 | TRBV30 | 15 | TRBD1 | CAWSSDRGHNQPQHF | TGTGCCTGGAGTAGTGACAGGGGGCACAATCAGCCCCAGCATTTT
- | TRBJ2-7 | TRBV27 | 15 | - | CASSSHQTWTYEQYF | TGTGCCAGCAGTTCGCACCAGACATGGACCTACGAGCAGTACTTC
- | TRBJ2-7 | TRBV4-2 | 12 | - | CASSQEGYEQYF | TGTGCCAGCAGCCAAGAAGGCTACGAGCAGTACTTC
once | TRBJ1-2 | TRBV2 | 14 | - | CASSERGTNYGYTF | TGTGCCAGCAGTGAACGGGGTACTAACTATGGCTACACCTTC
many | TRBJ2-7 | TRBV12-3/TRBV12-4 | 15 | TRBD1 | CASSLGQSGSYEQYF | TGTGCCAGCAGTCTGGGACAGTCCGGCTCCTACGAGCAGTACTTC
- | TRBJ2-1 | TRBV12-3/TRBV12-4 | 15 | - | CASRPAGTSYNEQFF | TGTGCCAGCAGACCAGCGGGGACATCCTACAATGAGCAGTTCTTC
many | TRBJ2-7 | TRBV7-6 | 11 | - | CASSSGREQYF | TGTGCCAGCAGCTCTGGTAGGGAGCAGTACTTC
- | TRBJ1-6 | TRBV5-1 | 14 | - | CASSTLPGNSPLHF | TGCGCCAGCAGCACACTACCAGGGAATTCACCCCTCCACTTT
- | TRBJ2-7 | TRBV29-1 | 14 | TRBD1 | CSVELGTGVYEQYF | TGCAGCGTTGAACTGGGGACAGGGGTCTACGAGCAGTACTTC
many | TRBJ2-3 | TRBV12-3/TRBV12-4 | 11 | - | CASSLADTQYF | TGTGCCAGCAGTTTAGCGGATACGCAGTATTTT
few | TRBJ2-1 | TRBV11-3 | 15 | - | CASSPGGQSYNEQFF | TGTGCCAGCAGCCCGGGGGGCCAGTCCTACAATGAGCAGTTCTTC
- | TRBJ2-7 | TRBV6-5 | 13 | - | CASSPGLPYEQYF | TGTGCCAGCAGTCCCGGGCTTCCCTACGAGCAGTACTTC
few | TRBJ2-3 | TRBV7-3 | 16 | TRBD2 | CASSLQASGRMGTQYF | TGTGCCAGCAGCTTACAGGCTAGCGGGAGAATGGGTACGCAGTATTTT
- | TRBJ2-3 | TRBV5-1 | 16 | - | CASSLLGGPVTDTQYF | TGCGCCAGCAGCTTGTTGGGGGGGCCTGTCACAGATACGCAGTATTTT
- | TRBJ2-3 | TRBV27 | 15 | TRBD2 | CASSRLAGGHDTQYF | TGTGCCAGCAGTCGACTAGCGGGGGGCCACGATACGCAGTATTTT
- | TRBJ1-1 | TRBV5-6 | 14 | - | CASSAGRMNTEAFF | TGTGCCAGCAGCGCGGGACGGATGAACACTGAAGCTTTCTTT
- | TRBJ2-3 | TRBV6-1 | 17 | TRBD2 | CASSETSGNLFTDTQCF | TGTGCCAGCAGTGAGACTAGCGGGAATCTCTTCACAGATACGCAGTGTTTT
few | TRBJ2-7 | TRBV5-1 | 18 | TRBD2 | CASSLAFKGLAETYEQYF | TGCGCCAGCAGCCTGGCCTTCAAGGGACTAGCGGAGACCTACGAGCAGTACTTC
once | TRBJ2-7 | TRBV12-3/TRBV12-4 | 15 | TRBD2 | CASSQRLAGTYEQYF | TGTGCCAGCAGCCAAAGACTAGCGGGTACCTACGAGCAGTACTTC
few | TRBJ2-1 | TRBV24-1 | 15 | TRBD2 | CATSDRGLAGEEQFF | TGTGCCACCAGTGATCGGGGACTAGCGGGAGAAGAGCAGTTCTTC
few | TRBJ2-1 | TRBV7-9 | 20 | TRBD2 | CASSSSLMGLAGGVGNEQFF | TGTGCCAGCAGCTCTTCCCTGATGGGACTAGCGGGAGGGGTTGGCAATGAGCAGTTCTTC
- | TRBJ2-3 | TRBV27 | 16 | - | CASSLTFPHPTDTQYF | TGTGCCAGCAGTCTTACATTCCCCCATCCCACAGATACGCAGTATTTT
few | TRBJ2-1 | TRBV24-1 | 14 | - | CATSAQRAYNEQFF | TGTGCCACCAGTGCCCAAAGGGCGTACAATGAGCAGTTCTTC
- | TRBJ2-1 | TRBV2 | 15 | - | CASSDRLDPSDEQFF | TGTGCCAGCAGTGATCGCCTAGATCCCAGCGATGAGCAGTTCTTC
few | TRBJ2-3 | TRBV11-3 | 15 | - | CASTHGVDRTDTQYF | TGTGCCAGCACCCATGGCGTTGATCGCACAGATACGCAGTATTTT
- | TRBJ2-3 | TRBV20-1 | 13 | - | CSARIRGTDTQYF | TGCAGTGCTAGAATCCGGGGTACAGATACGCAGTATTTT
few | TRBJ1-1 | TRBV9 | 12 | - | CASSVVQGKAFF | TGTGCCAGCAGCGTTGTACAGGGTAAAGCTTTCTTT
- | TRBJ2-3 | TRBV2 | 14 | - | CASSGRFGSDTQYF | TGTGCCAGCAGTGGGAGGTTTGGTTCAGATACGCAGTATTTT
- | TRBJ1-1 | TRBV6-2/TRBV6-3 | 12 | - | CASSYSDTEAFF | TGTGCCAGCAGTTACTCTGACACTGAAGCTTTCTTT
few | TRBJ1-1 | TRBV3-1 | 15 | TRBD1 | CASSPRDSMNTEAFF | TGTGCCAGCAGCCCGAGGGACAGCATGAACACTGAAGCTTTCTTT
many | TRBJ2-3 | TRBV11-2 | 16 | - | CASSPRGRGSTDTQYF | TGTGCCAGCAGCCCGAGGGGCCGCGGAAGCACAGATACGCAGTATTTT
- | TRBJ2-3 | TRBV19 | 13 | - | CASSFRHTDTQYF | TGTGCCAGTAGTTTTCGGCACACAGATACGCAGTATTTT
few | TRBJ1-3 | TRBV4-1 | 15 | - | CASSQRSLSGNTIYF | TGCGCCAGCAGCCAAAGGAGCCTCTCTGGAAACACCATATATTTT